This T cell receptor (beta chain) is drawn from a study of somatic mutations in cytotoxic T cells in rheumatoid arthritis. Whole-study results and caveats: Comparison of CD8+ T-cell clonality between rheumatoid arthritis patients and age-matched healthy controls yielded no significant difference. Healthy controls did not share the age-linked increase in CD8+ clonality seen in rheumatoid arthritis patients.

For this clone: Its antigen remains unknown.

Positive magnetic bead selection separated CD4+ and CD8+ cells, and flow cytometry confirmed purity. The table came from immunoSEQ multiplex PCR; TCRdb's copy has only in-frame clones and leaves some out. The repertoire holds 12,000 to 15,000 clones, with just over 90% as singletons. This clonotype originated in a man in his 70s with rheumatoid arthritis. The sample taken for sequencing was CD4+ T cells sorted from blood.

CDR3 nucleotide sequence: TGTGCCAGTACCCGGGGAGGCCTACGTGAAAAACTGTTTTTT. This gives the protein CASTRGGLREKLFF. The chain has TRBV19 and TRBJ1-4; no clear D gene. Germline CDR1 and CDR2: LNHDA and SQIVND (reference sequence). Trimming removed 7 bases from V and 7 bases from J, with 16 bases in between. The CDR3 totals 14 residues.